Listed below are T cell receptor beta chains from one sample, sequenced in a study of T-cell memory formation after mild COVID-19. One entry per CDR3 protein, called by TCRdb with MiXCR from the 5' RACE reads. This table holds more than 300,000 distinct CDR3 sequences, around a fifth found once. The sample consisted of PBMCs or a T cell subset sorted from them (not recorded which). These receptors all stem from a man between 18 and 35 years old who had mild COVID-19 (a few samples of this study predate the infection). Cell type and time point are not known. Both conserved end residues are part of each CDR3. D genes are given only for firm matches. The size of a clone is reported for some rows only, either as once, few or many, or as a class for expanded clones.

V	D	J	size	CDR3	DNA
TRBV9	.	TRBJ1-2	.	CASSVDRFEGYTF	TGTGCCAGCAGCGTTGACAGGTTTGAGGGCTACACCTTC
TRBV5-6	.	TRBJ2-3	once	CASRWGVRFGMSDTQYF	TGTGCCAGCAGGTGGGGCGTCAGGTTCGGTATGTCAGATACGCAGTATTTT
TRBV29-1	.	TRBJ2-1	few	CSSLSADHNEQFF	TGCAGCTCTCTCTCGGCCGATCACAATGAGCAGTTCTTC
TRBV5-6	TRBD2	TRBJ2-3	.	CASSPTGGRTQYF	TGTGCCAGCAGCCCGACCGGGGGGAGGACGCAGTATTTT
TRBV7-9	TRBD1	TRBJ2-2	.	CASSSIDREITGELFF	TGTGCCAGCAGCTCCATAGACAGGGAGATCACCGGGGAGCTGTTTTTT
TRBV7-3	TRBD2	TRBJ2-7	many	CASSPGSGGSYEQYF	TGTGCCAGCAGCCCAGGTTCGGGGGGCTCCTACGAGCAGTACTTC
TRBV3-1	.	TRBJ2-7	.	CASSPSRSTEQYF	TGTGCCAGCAGCCCCTCTCGTTCGACCGAGCAGTACTTC
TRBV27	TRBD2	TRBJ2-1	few	CASSFGLAGRHNEQFF	TGTGCCAGCAGTTTCGGACTAGCGGGGAGACACAATGAGCAGTTCTTC
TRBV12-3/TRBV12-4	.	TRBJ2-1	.	CASNIGLLNEQFF	TGTGCCAGCAACATTGGCCTGCTAAATGAGCAGTTCTTC
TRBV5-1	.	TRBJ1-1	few	CASSFRGRDMDTEAFF	TGCGCCAGCAGCTTCAGGGGACGAGACATGGACACTGAAGCTTTCTTT